This T cell receptor (beta chain) is drawn from a study of cytomegalovirus exposure and HLA in healthy donors. V lost 1 base and J lost 7; bases outside the gene matches: 5. The CDR3 sequence is 16 residues long. Germline loops: CDR1 MGHRA, CDR2 YSYEKL. 60 Vbeta and 13 Jbeta primers were used in PCR. Measured with immunoSEQ multiplex PCR; TCRdb has only the in-frame clones, and not every one. The table records some 180,000 clones, about 10% of them present only once. This clone was counted a few times. The source material was PBMCs. This chain connects TRBV4-1 to TRBJ1-6; 9 nucleotides align to TRBD1. This sequence originates from a woman between 25 and 40 years old in good health and CMV-seropositive. The DNA of the CDR3 is TGCGCCAGCAGCCAAGTTCAAGACAGGGGGAATTCACCCCTCCACTTT. It translates to CASSQVQDRGNSPLHF.